Sequencing of this TCR beta chain was carried out in a study of T-cell reconstitution after alpha-beta-depleted transplantation in children. As it was prepared, the TCRbeta library received unique molecular identifiers. TCRdb reprocessed the PCR reads via MiXCR and lists one record per CDR3 protein. The profile covers almost 500,000 distinct CDR3 sequences, with 10% appearing a single time and around 2% taken by the ten largest. Whole-study findings and limits: Alpha-beta T cells present about two months after transplant were reported to originate from several hundred expanded graft clones.

Details on this clonotype: Its antigen is not known.

The germline V gene encodes CDR1 PRHDT and CDR2 FYEKMQ (reference sequence). This CDR3 contains 15 residues. The junction had 9 bases not matched to a gene; V was cut back by 5 bases and J by 4 bases. The sequence came from a child aged 2 to 10 with inherited bone marrow failure, due to receive a stem cell transplant. The gene calls are TRBV13 and TRBJ2-7; 9 bases agree with TRBD2. This specimen was PBMCs, taken before TCRalphabeta/CD19-depleted stem cell transplant. CDR3 region: CASSHLRAGGYEQYF. For the CDR3, the DNA is TGTGCCAGCAGCCATCTGAGAGCGGGAGGTTACGAGCAGTACTTC.